The clone carrying this T cell receptor beta chain was found a few times. This entry comes from a study of blood T cell repertoires in COVID-19. About the research overall: The cDNA or gDNA used as material had been derived from T cells, B-cell-depleted T cells, or PBMCs.

Participants, roughly 18 to 90 years old, spanned fewer than 30 US areas. The repertoire was sequenced with immunoSEQ multiplex PCR; TCRdb's copy has only in-frame clones and lacks some. Of 180,000 or so clones in the sample, approximately 85% were seen once. Germline CDR1 and CDR2: SGHVS and FNYEAQ. Germline trimming cut 5 bases from V and 7 bases from J; bases unmatched to any gene: 8. The CDR3 totals 15 residues. This TCR came from a woman aged 25-40 years who had recovered from COVID-19. The chain employs TRBV7-6 and TRBJ1-4; 9 positions agree with TRBD1. The sequenced sample consisted of PBMCs or T cells enriched from blood (not recorded which). The CDR3 coding sequence is TGTGCCAGCAGCCCGGGGACAGGGAGGAGTGAAAAACTGTTTTTT. Residues: CASSPGTGRSEKLFF.